This TCR beta chain is from a study of T cells in Graves' hyperthyroidism and ophthalmopathy. For the study at large: It was at initial diagnosis, before any treatment, that peripheral blood was collected.

This clonotype was seen at least ten times. No antigen is known for it. General observations from the study: Researchers found most expanded thyroid clonotypes above 0.001 in blood as well. Ophthalmopathy could be told apart from stable hyperthyroidism with a 13 V-J model.

Trimming took 0 bases from V and 9 from J, leaving 9 bases between them. The CDR3 consists of 13 residues. Germline CDR1 MNHEY, CDR2 SVGEGT. Amplified TCR beta CDR3 regions derived from RNA transcripts. First-round RT-PCR with HTBI primers amplified the TCR CDR3 region. A single record per CDR3 protein comes from TCRdb applying MiXCR to the multiplex PCR reads. The sample contains about 400,000 distinct CDR3 sequences, around 14% of which appear only once. V is TRBV6-2 or TRBV6-3 and J is TRBJ2-1; D gene ambiguous. This clonotype was obtained from a woman between 18 and 30 years old with Graves' hyperthyroidism. Sequencing was done on a sample of blood. CDR3 in DNA: TGTGCCAGCAGTTACTCGAGGTGGGGTGAGCAGTTCTTC. It encodes CASSYSRWGEQFF.